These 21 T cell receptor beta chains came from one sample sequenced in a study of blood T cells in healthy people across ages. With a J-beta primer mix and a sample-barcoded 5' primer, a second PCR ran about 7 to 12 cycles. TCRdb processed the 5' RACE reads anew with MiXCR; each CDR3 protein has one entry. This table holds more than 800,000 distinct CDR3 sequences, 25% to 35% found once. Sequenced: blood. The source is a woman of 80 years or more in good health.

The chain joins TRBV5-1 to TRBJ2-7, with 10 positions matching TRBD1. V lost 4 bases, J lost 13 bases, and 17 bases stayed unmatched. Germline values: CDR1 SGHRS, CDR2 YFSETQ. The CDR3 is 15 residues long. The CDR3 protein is CASSRQGTGVSGNYF. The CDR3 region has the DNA TGCGCCAGCAGCCGTCAAGGGACAGGGGTCTCTGGAAACTACTTC.

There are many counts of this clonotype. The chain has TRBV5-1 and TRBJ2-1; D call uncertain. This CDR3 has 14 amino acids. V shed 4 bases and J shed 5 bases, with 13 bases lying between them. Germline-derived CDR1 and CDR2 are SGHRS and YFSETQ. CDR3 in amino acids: CASSMEPRDNEQFF. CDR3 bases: TGCGCCAGCAGCATGGAGCCCCGGGACAATGAGCAGTTCTTC.

CDR3 nucleotides: TGCGCCAGCAGCCAAGCACCCGGCAGGGTGTACGAGCAGTACTTC. Protein sequence: CASSQAPGRVYEQYF. The V and J genes are TRBV4-1 and TRBJ2-7; possible D gene TRBD1, 5 bases. The CDR3 covers 15 residues. Germline V gene lookup returns CDR1 MGHRA and CDR2 YSYEKL. The V gene lost 1 base and the J gene lost 4 bases, with 14 bases spanning the gap.

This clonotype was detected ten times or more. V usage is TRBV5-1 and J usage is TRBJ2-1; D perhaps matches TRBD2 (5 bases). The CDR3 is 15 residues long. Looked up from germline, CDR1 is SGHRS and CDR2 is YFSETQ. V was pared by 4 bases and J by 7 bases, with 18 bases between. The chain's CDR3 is CASSVLEGFRNEQFF. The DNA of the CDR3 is TGCGCCAGCAGCGTACTAGAAGGTTTTCGGAATGAGCAGTTCTTC.

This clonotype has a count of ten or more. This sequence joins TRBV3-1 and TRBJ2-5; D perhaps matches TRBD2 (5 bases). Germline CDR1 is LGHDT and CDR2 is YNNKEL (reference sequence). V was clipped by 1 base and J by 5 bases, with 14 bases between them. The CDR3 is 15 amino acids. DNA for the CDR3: TGTGCCAGCAGCCAAGGTCGGGCTAGCCGGGAGACCCAGTACTTC. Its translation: CASSQGRASRETQYF.

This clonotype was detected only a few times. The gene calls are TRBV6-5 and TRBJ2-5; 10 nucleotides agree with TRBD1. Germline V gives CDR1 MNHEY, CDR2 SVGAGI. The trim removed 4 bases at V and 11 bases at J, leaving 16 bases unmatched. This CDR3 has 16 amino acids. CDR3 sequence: CASSSIIGTGVRGQYF. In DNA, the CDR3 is TGTGCCAGCAGTTCGATCATCGGGACAGGGGTCCGGGGGCAGTACTTC.

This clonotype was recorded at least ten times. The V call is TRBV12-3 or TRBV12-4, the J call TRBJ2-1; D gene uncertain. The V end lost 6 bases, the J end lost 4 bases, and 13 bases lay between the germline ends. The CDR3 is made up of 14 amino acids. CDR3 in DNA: TGTGCCAGCAGCCTGAGTTACGGGTACAATGAGCAGTTCTTC. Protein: CASSLSYGYNEQFF.

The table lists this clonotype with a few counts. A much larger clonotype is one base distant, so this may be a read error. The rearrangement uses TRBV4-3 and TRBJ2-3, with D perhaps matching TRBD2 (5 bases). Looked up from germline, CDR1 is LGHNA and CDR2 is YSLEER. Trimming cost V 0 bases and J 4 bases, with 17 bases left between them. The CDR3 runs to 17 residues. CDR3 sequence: CASSQELTEEVADTQYF. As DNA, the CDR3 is TGCGCCAGCAGCCAAGAACTCACGGAGGAGGTGGCAGATACGCAGTATTTT.

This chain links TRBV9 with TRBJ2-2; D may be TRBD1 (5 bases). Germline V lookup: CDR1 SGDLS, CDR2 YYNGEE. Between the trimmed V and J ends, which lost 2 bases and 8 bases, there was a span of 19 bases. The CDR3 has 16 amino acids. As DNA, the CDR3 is TGTGCCAGCAGCGTTGATTCGGGCCAAGGGGCTGGGGAGCTGTTTTTT. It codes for CASSVDSGQGAGELFF.

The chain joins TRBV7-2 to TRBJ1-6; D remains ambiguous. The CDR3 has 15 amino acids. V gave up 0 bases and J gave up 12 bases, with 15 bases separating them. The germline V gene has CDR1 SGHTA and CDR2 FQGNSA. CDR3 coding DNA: TGTGCCAGCAGCTTAGCGCTACCGGGATGCGAACCCCTCCACTTT. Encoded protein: CASSLALPGCEPLHF.

In nucleotides, the CDR3 is TGCAGTGCTAGGACAGGGCGGGTTGAAAAACTGTTTTTT. Its translation: CSARTGRVEKLFF. The chain is built from TRBV20-1 and TRBJ1-4, with 7 bases fitting TRBD1. The CDR3 length is 13 residues. Trimming cost V 3 bases and J 7 bases; bases outside gene matches: 5. Germline V gene lookup returns CDR1 DFQATT and CDR2 SNEGSKA (reference sequence).

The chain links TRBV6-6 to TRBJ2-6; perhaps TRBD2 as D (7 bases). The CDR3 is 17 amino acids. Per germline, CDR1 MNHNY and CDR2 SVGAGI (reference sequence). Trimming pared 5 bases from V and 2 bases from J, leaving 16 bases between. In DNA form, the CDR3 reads TGTGCCAGCAGTCCTTTAGGGGGGGCGGCTGGGGCCAACGTCCTGACTTTC. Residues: CASSPLGGAAGANVLTF.

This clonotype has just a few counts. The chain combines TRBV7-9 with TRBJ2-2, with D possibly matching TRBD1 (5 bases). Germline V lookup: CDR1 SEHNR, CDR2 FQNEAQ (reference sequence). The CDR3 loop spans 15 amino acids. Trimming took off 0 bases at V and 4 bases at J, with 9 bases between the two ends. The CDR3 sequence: CASSLAGALTGELFF. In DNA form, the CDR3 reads TGTGCCAGCAGCTTAGCAGGGGCACTCACCGGGGAGCTGTTTTTT. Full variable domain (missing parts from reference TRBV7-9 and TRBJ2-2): DTGVSQNPRHKITKRGQNVTFRCDPISEHNRLYWYRQTLGQGPEFLTYFQNEAQLEKSRLLSDRFSAERPKGSFSTLEIQRTEQGDSAMYLCASSLAGALTGELFFGEGSRLTVL.

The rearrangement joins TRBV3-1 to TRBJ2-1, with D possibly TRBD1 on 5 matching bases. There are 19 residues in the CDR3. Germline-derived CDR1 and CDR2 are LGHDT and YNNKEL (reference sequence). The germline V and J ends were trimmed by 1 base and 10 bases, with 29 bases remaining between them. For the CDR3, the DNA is TGTGCCAGCAGCCAAGTTTGGGTTATAAACGACAGCTTCAAGCGAGAGCAGTTCTTC. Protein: CASSQVWVINDSFKREQFF.

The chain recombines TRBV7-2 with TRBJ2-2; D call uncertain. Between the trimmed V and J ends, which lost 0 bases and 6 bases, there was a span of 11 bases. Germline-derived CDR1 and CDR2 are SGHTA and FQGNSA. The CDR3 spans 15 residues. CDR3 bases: TGTGCCAGCAGCTTAGCGCGGAGAGGCGCCGGGGAGCTGTTTTTT. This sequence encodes CASSLARRGAGELFF.

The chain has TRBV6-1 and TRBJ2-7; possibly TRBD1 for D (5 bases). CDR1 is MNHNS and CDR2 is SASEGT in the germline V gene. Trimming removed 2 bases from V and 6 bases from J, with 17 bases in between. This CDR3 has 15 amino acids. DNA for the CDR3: TGTGCCAGCAGTGAATCTCGGCAGGGTCTGACCGAGCAGTACTTC. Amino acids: CASSESRQGLTEQYF.

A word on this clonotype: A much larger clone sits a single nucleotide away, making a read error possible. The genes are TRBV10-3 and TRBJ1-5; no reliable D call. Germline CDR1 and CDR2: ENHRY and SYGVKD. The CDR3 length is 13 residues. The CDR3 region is CAVSPDERQPQHF. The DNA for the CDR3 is TGTGCCGTCAGCCCGGACGAGCGTCAGCCCCAGCATTTT.

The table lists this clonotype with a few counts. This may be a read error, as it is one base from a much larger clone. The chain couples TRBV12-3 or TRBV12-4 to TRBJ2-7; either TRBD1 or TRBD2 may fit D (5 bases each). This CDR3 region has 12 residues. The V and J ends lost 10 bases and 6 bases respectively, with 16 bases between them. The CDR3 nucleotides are TGTGCCACGGGACCTTCAAGTGGCGAGCAGTACTTC. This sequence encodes CATGPSSGEQYF.

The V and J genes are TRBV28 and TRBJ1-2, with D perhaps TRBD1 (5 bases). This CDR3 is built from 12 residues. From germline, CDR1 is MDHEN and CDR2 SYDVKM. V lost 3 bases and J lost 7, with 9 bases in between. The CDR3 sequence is CASSLTEGGYTF. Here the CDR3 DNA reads TGTGCCAGCAGTTTGACAGAAGGTGGCTACACCTTC.

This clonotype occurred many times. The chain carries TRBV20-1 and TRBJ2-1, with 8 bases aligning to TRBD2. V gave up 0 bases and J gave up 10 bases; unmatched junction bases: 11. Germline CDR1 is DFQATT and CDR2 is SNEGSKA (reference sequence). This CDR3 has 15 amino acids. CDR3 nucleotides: TGCAGTGCTAGAGAATCCGGGGGGGGTCGGCGGGAGCAGTTCTTC. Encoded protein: CSARESGGGRREQFF.

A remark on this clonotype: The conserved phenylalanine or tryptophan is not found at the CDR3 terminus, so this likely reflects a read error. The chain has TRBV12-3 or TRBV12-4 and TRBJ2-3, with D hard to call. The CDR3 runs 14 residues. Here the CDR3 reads CASSFAARADAQYS. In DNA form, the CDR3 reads TGTGCCAGCAGTTTTGCGGCGAGAGCAGATGCGCAGTATTCT.